This entry features one T cell receptor (beta chain) sequence. Its cognate antigen has yet to be identified. Base qualities are not recorded, but no much larger clone differs from it by a single base. The immunoSEQ Assay, a bias-controlled multiplex PCR, was used to amplify TCRbeta CDR3 regions from genomic DNA. The source study handled its data this way. Within the assay, amplification of reference gene primers was used to estimate how many nucleated cells each sample contained. To quantify the absolute abundance of each unique TCRbeta CDR3 rearrangement, sequence reads were collapsed and filtered. For each sample, productive Simpson clonality was calculated by taking the square root of Simpson's diversity index across productive rearrangements. The immuneACCESS repertoire file appears here via TCRdb, limited to in-frame rearrangements. These files lack a portion of the clones; in checked studies, under half of the deficit traces to unresolved V genes, and the cause of the others is not known. That table gives V, J and clone size, and the DNA gave D and trimming. The sample table records tens of thousands of clones; approximately 90% of these occur just once. The ten largest clones capture approximately 7.3% of the sample.

Collaborating institutions collected whole blood in K2EDTA tubes following their own protocols. Collaborator samples were shipped for TCRbeta analysis as frozen whole blood, isolated PBMCs, or DNA extracted from either sample type. CDR1 and CDR2 are drawn from the germline V gene: LGHNA, YSLEER. V lost 0 bases and J lost 7 bases; the stretch between them is 12 bases long. From its cysteine to its phenylalanine, the CDR3 spans 15 amino acids. Left in the record is the CDR3 DNA by itself, 45 bases read in frame from the first base. This sample stems from a study of blood T cell repertoires in COVID-19 (TCRdb year 2020). At the level of the whole study: Samples covering the acute and convalescent phases of COVID-19 were provided by collaborators in the United States, Italy and Spain. The material from the prospective study consisted of cDNA or gDNA derived from T cells, B-cell-depleted T cells, or PBMCs. Subjects who had been exposed to COVID-19, were actively infected with it, or had recovered from it provided the deeply sampled blood TCRbeta repertoires that made up the dataset. A freely available public database, intended as a resource for researchers studying the immune response to SARS-CoV-2, is where the repertoires were released. Samples were obtained from the ongoing ImmuneRACE study (first 160 participants) and from 1,200 or so subjects provided by 6 global collaborators. The sample metadata nearly always contained a de-identified subject ID, COVID-19 status, age in years and sex. Where available, HLA class I and class II types were obtained from metadata supplied by the sample provider rather than from assay-based typing.

What the research found in general, with its limitations: Clinical and demographic metadata were provided uncurated, with the amount varying by source and participant.

This chain joins TRBV4-3 to TRBJ2-2; 6 matching bases give a weak D call of TRBD2. This receptor was taken from a human donor in a cohort sampled during active COVID-19. Sequenced: peripheral blood. In nucleotides, the sequence is TGCGCCAGCAGCCAAGAAGCTGGGCGGGGCGGGGAGCTGTTTTTT. Translated, it gives CASSQEAGRGGELFF.